One sample yielded the 3 T cell receptor beta chains listed below, sequenced in a study of human T cells and chemical hapten exposure. Using its own MiXCR run on the RACE reads, TCRdb lists one record per CDR3 protein. The data contain some 79,000 distinct CDR3 sequences, 9.5% to 14% of them singletons. Regarding time point: patch test 3, about 24 weeks after DPC sensitization. Sample treatment: therapeutic diphenylcyclopropenone sensitization with weekly scalp DPC. Sample: whole blood, taken in connection with sensitization to the hapten diphenylcyclopropenone (DPC). Receptor source: a woman between 50 and 59 years old with alopecia areata. Some clones in this sample may be carry-over from other donors' samples.

This clonotype was counted many times. The rearrangement links TRBV6-6 to TRBJ1-6, with D possibly being TRBD1 (5 bases). The V end lost 7 bases, the J end lost 10 bases, and 20 bases lay between the germline ends. Germline V gene sequence: CDR1 MNHNY, CDR2 SVGAGI (reference sequence). This CDR3 comprises 15 residues. The CDR3 DNA reads as TGTGCCAGCACCGTACCGGGGCCTGGGTCCTCACCCCTCCACTTT. Translating gives CASTVPGPGSSPLHF.

This clonotype has at least ten counts. The chain recombines TRBV28 with TRBJ2-5, with 11 bases fitting TRBD2. CDR3 length: 16 amino acids. Germline CDR1 reads MDHEN; CDR2 reads SYDVKM. The junction had 6 bases not matched to a gene; V was cut back by 5 bases and J by 1 base. The CDR3 DNA follows: TGTGCCAGCAGTCGACTGACTAGCGGGACCCAAGAGACCCAGTACTTC. Its translation: CASSRLTSGTQETQYF.

CDR3: CASGGLAEYEQYF. DNA for the CDR3: TGCGCCAGCGGGGGACTAGCGGAGTACGAGCAGTACTTC. The rearrangement uses TRBV10-2 and TRBJ2-7; the match to TRBD2 covers 11 bases. The CDR3 extends over 13 amino acids. V shed 8 bases, J shed 4 bases, and the junction held 4 bases outside the gene matches. Germline V CDR1 and CDR2: WSHSY, SAAADI.